Shown below are 15 T cell receptor beta chains from a single sample sequenced in a study of long-term antiretroviral therapy in people with HIV. The authors ran the immunoSEQ assay, v3.0, at survey level. Method: immunoSEQ multiplex PCR; TCRdb's copy keeps in-frame clones and lacks some. The sample consists of tens of thousands of clones, nearly 95% of them appearing once. Sample: unsorted PBMCs, taken 3.7 years after starting antiretroviral therapy. These receptors were taken from a woman in her fifties or sixties with HIV.

The rearrangement uses TRBV4-1 and TRBJ2-7, with D hard to call. Germline lookup yields CDR1 MGHRA and CDR2 YSYEKL. This CDR3 is built from 13 residues. Between the trimmed V and J ends, which lost 1 base and 7 bases, there was a span of 11 bases. DNA for the CDR3: TGCGCCAGCAGCCAAGGGACCGCGACAGAGCAGTACTTC. It encodes CASSQGTATEQYF.

The V gene is TRBV5-1, the J gene TRBJ2-2; D is undetermined. Per germline, CDR1 SGHRS and CDR2 YFSETQ. This CDR3 has 15 residues. The V end was cut by 0 bases, the J end by 0 bases, with 6 bases between. For the CDR3, the DNA is TGCGCCAGCAGCTTGGGTGCGGCGAACACCGGGGAGCTGTTTTTT. Protein sequence: CASSLGAANTGELFF. Filled out from reference TRBV5-1 and TRBJ2-2, the complete variable domain reads KAGVTQTPRYLIKTRGQQVTLSCSPISGHRSVSWYQQTPGQGLQFLFEYFSETQRNKGNFPGRFSGRQFSNSRSEMNVSTLELGDSALYLCASSLGAANTGELFFGEGSRLTVL.

The chain carries TRBV5-6 and TRBJ2-3; 10 bases are shared with TRBD1. Germline V gene sequence: CDR1 SGHDT, CDR2 YYEEEE. The V and J ends lost 2 bases and 2 bases, in that order; junction bases with no gene match: 2. This CDR3 spans 15 amino acids. The CDR3 DNA is TGTGCCAGCAGCTTCGGGACAGGGGCCACAGATACGCAGTATTTT. Amino acids: CASSFGTGATDTQYF.

CDR3 in amino acids: CASSKAGGTARETQYF. In nucleotides, the CDR3 is TGTGCCAGCAGCAAAGCAGGCGGGACGGCGAGGGAGACCCAGTACTTC. The chain carries TRBV21-1 and TRBJ2-5; the table's D call of TRBD2 was not tested on the DNA. TRBV21-1 is a pseudogene locus. This CDR3 spans 16 amino acids.

This chain connects TRBV19 to TRBJ1-5; D uncertain. This CDR3 comprises 12 residues. Per germline, CDR1 LNHDA and CDR2 SQIVND (reference sequence). Trimming took 3 bases from V and 3 from J, leaving 3 bases between them. The CDR3 nucleotides are TGTGCCAGTAGTATGAACAATCAGCCCCAGCATTTT. It codes for CASSMNNQPQHF.

The chain joins TRBV7-8 to TRBJ2-1; TRBD2 matches 15 bases. The V and J ends lost 4 bases and 5 bases, in that order; junction bases with no gene match: 6. This CDR3 contains 17 residues. Looked up from germline, CDR1 is SGHVS and CDR2 is FQNEAQ. DNA for the CDR3: TGTGCCAGCAGCTCCACGAGGACTAGCGGGGGGGACAATGAGCAGTTCTTC. This encodes CASSSTRTSGGDNEQFF.

V and J are TRBV9 and TRBJ2-3; D remains unclear. The CDR3 has 14 amino acids. The V gene's germline CDR1 is SGDLS and CDR2 YYNGEE. Trimming cost V 1 base and J 2 bases, with 8 bases left between them. The CDR3 reads CASSVRANTDTQYF. The DNA of the CDR3 is TGTGCCAGCAGCGTACGAGCCAACACAGATACGCAGTATTTT.

V and J are TRBV5-1 and TRBJ2-2; no definite D call. This CDR3 contains 16 residues. V was clipped by 4 bases and J by 0 bases, with 13 bases between them. Germline V gene data show CDR1 as SGHRS and CDR2 as YFSETQ. CDR3 in amino acids: CASSATQSANTGELFF. Here the CDR3 DNA reads TGCGCCAGCAGCGCGACACAGAGCGCGAACACCGGGGAGCTGTTTTTT.

The chain carries TRBV5-4 and TRBJ2-5; 14 bases are shared with TRBD2. This CDR3 comprises 17 residues. The trim removed 4 bases at V and 4 bases at J, leaving 9 bases unmatched. In germline, CDR1 is SGHNT, CDR2 YYREEE (reference sequence). The CDR3 DNA follows: TGTGCCAGCAGCCCGGGACTAGCGGGGGCCGAAAGAGAGACCCAGTACTTC. Its translation is CASSPGLAGAERETQYF.

The J gene is TRBJ2-3, the V gene TRBV27; 14 nucleotides agree with TRBD2. Germline V gene sequence: CDR1 MNHEY, CDR2 SMNVEV (reference sequence). Trimming removed 4 bases from V and 7 bases from J; junction bases left unmatched: 7. The CDR3 has 16 residues. CDR3 protein: CASSSGTSGGSYTQYF. For the CDR3, the DNA is TGTGCCAGCAGTTCTGGGACTAGCGGGGGCTCGTATACGCAGTATTTT.

Here the CDR3 DNA reads TGTGCCAGCAGACCCAGACAGGCGACTGAAGCTTTCTTT. Protein product: CASRPRQATEAFF. This chain joins TRBV6-5 and TRBJ1-1, with D maybe TRBD1 (6 bases). The CDR3 length is 13 residues. In germline, CDR1 is MNHEY, CDR2 SVGAGI. V was pared by 6 bases and J by 5 bases, with 13 bases between.

The chain recombines TRBV7-2 with TRBJ2-1; 9 bases are a match to TRBD2. CDR3 length: 14 residues. Germline V CDR1 and CDR2: SGHTA, FQGNSA. V was pared by 8 bases and J by 9 bases, with 11 bases of the junction left unmatched. For the CDR3, the DNA is TGTGCCAGCCGTTGGGGCGGGGGGGCCCGTGAGCAGTTCTTC. Its protein product is CASRWGGGAREQFF.

The rearrangement joins TRBV9 to TRBJ2-5; either TRBD1 or TRBD2 may supply D (5 bases each). Germline loops: CDR1 SGDLS, CDR2 YYNGEE. Deletions cut 0 bases from V and 5 bases from J, with 14 bases between. CDR3 length equals 15 residues. CDR3 in DNA: TGTGCCAGCAGCGTAGGAGGGGACGGTTGGGAGACCCAGTACTTC. This translates into CASSVGGDGWETQYF. The whole variable domain, filled in from reference TRBV9 and TRBJ2-5, reads DSGVTQTPKHLITATGQRVTLRCSPRSGDLSVYWYQQSLDQGLQFLIQYYNGEERAKGNILERFSAQQFPDLHSELNLSSLELGDSALYFCASSVGGDGWETQYFGPGTRLLVL.

The J gene is TRBJ2-1, the V gene TRBV2; 7 bases line up with TRBD2. The J segment lost 15 bases and the V segment lost 7 bases, leaving 6 bases of the junction unmatched. The CDR3 runs 10 residues. The germline gives CDR1 SNHLY, CDR2 FYNNEI. This CDR3 reads CASNGGEGFF. As DNA, the CDR3 is TGTGCCAGCAATGGGGGGGAGGGGTTCTTC.

V and J are TRBV19 and TRBJ1-1; possible D gene TRBD1, 5 bases. The ends were cut back, 9 bases at V and 3 bases at J, with 20 bases in the middle. Looked up from germline, CDR1 is LNHDA and CDR2 is SQIVND (reference sequence). The CDR3 is made up of 15 amino acids. The CDR3 loop reads CASLGEDLPDTEAFF. CDR3 sequence (DNA): TGTGCCAGCCTGGGGGAGGACCTACCGGACACTGAAGCTTTCTTT.